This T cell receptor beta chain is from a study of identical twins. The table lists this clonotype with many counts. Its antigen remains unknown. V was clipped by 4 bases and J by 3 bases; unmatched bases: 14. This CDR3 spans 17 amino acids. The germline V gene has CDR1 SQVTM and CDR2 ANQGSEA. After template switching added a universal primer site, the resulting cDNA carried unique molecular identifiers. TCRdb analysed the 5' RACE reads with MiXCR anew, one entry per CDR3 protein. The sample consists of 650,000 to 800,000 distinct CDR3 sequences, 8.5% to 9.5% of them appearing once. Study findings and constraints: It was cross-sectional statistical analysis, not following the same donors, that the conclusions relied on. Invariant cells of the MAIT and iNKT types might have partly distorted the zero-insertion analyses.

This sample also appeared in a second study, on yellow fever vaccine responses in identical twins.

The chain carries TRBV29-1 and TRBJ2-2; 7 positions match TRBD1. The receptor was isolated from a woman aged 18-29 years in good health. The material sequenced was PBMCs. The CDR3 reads CSVGDSPILGYTGELFF. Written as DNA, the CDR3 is TGCAGCGTTGGGGACAGCCCTATCTTAGGATACACCGGGGAGCTGTTTTTT.